These 17 T cell receptor beta chains came from one sample sequenced in a study of identical twins. TCRdb redid the calling of the 5' RACE reads with MiXCR, one entry per CDR3 protein. The repertoire consists of a few hundred thousand distinct CDR3 sequences, with around 8% occurring once and the leading ten covering less than 4%. These data also formed part of another study, on yellow fever vaccine responses in identical twins.

The sample taken for sequencing was CD8+ T cells sorted from blood. These TCRs come from a woman under 30 in good health.

This clonotype has a handful of counts. The chain links TRBV28 to TRBJ2-1; TRBD1 is a possible D gene (7 bases). CDR1 MDHEN and CDR2 SYDVKM come from the germline V gene. The CDR3 contains 13 residues. V was shortened by 2 bases and J by 8 bases, with 10 bases between the two germline ends. Here the CDR3 DNA reads TGTGCCAGCAGTTTACAGGGGGACTATGAGCAGTTCTTC. This encodes CASSLQGDYEQFF.

This clonotype was counted only a few times. The chain has TRBV29-1 and TRBJ2-7; perhaps TRBD2 as D (7 bases). The length of the CDR3 is 13 residues. Germline V gene sequence: CDR1 SQVTM, CDR2 ANQGSEA. V lost 5 bases, J lost 6 bases, and 17 bases lay in between. The CDR3 spells CSVTGGAGAEQYF. CDR3 coding DNA: TGCAGCGTTACTGGGGGGGCCGGGGCCGAGCAGTACTTC.

The rearrangement uses TRBV28 and TRBJ2-3, with D unclear. Germline V gene lookup returns CDR1 MDHEN and CDR2 SYDVKM. V lost 9 bases to trimming and J lost 6 bases, with 19 bases between them. The CDR3 sequence is 14 residues long. This CDR3 is CASSLQPDIDTQYF. Here the CDR3 DNA reads TGTGCCAGTTCACTACAGCCGGATATCGATACGCAGTATTTT.

This clonotype was seen more than once but under ten times. V is TRBV7-2 and J is TRBJ2-5; 8 positions match TRBD2. CDR1 SGHTA and CDR2 FQGNSA come from the germline V gene. V was clipped by 4 bases and J by 1 base; unmatched bases: 5. The CDR3 extends over 15 amino acids. The CDR3 spells CASSSLAGLQETQYF. The CDR3 nucleotides read TGTGCCAGCAGCTCGCTAGCGGGTCTCCAAGAGACCCAGTACTTC.

This clonotype showed up many times. The chain combines TRBV7-3 with TRBJ2-1; no clear D gene. Germline loops: CDR1 SGHTA, CDR2 FQGTGA. The CDR3 runs 15 residues. Trimming shortened V by 1 base and J by 4 bases, and 11 bases separated the two germline ends. The chain's CDR3 is CASSLISSAYNEQFF. For the CDR3, the DNA is TGTGCCAGCAGCTTAATAAGTTCAGCGTACAATGAGCAGTTCTTC.

The V and J genes are TRBV20-1 and TRBJ2-5; 9 nucleotides align to TRBD2. The ends lost 5 bases at V and 3 bases at J; junction bases unmatched: 19. Looked up from germline, CDR1 is DFQATT and CDR2 is SNEGSKA (reference sequence). The CDR3 is 18 residues long. The CDR3 region is CSAGPFMGAGGEEETQYF. The CDR3 DNA follows: TGCAGTGCTGGCCCATTCATGGGCGCGGGAGGGGAAGAAGAGACCCAGTACTTC.

This clonotype was counted a few times. V is TRBV5-1 and J is TRBJ2-3; 7 bases align to TRBD2. This CDR3 is built from 15 residues. Germline CDR1 SGHRS, CDR2 YFSETQ. After removal of 7 bases from V and 4 bases from J, the junction contained 12 bases not matched to a gene. The CDR3 coding sequence is TGCGCCAGCGCGTCTAGCGGAGTCAACCCAGATACGCAGTATTTT. Its protein product is CASASSGVNPDTQYF. Full variable domain (rest looked up from reference TRBV5-1 and TRBJ2-3): KAGVTQTPRYLIKTRGQQVTLSCSPISGHRSVSWYQQTPGQGLQFLFEYFSETQRNKGNFPGRFSGRQFSNSRSEMNVSTLELGDSALYLCASASSGVNPDTQYFGPGTRLTVL.

This clonotype was picked up many times. Here the CDR3 reads CASSLGLAGENEQFF. CDR3 in DNA: TGTGCCAGCAGTCTGGGACTAGCGGGGGAGAATGAGCAGTTCTTC. V usage is TRBV12-3 or TRBV12-4 and J usage is TRBJ2-1, with TRBD2 identical over 14 bases. V dropped 5 bases and J dropped 7; count of bases not matched to a gene: 4. This CDR3 is built from 15 residues.

This clonotype was counted a few times. This chain links TRBV7-2 with TRBJ1-2; 7 bases are a match to TRBD1. CDR3 length: 14 amino acids. From germline, CDR1 is SGHTA and CDR2 FQGNSA. The junction had 10 bases not matched to a gene; V was cut back by 7 bases and J by 5 bases. CDR3 sequence: CASTPGGDGYGYTF. CDR3 sequence (DNA): TGTGCCAGCACCCCAGGGGGGGACGGATATGGCTACACCTTC.

This clonotype was observed many times. One end of the junction does not line up with germline, which may come from a read error. The chain joins TRBV29-1 to TRBJ2-5; 7 positions match TRBD2. There are 13 residues in the CDR3. Germline V lookup: CDR1 SQVTM, CDR2 ANQGSEA. CDR3: CSAENGLEETQYF. The CDR3 nucleotides read TGCAGCGCTGAAAACGGACTAGAAGAGACCCAGTACTTC.

The chain couples TRBV27 to TRBJ2-7, with 7 bases lining up with TRBD1. V trimming: 2 bases; J trimming: 7 bases; junction bases outside the gene matches: 2. CDR3 length: 12 residues. Germline CDR1 reads MNHEY; CDR2 reads SMNVEV (reference sequence). The CDR3 DNA reads as TGTGCCAGCAGTTTAAGGGGGCGGGAGCAGTACTTC. The encoded protein is CASSLRGREQYF.

This chain joins TRBV6-1 and TRBJ2-3, with D perhaps matching TRBD2 (5 bases). Germline CDR1 MNHNS, CDR2 SASEGT. The CDR3 runs to 16 residues. The germline V and J ends were trimmed by 6 bases and 2 bases, with 18 bases remaining between them. The DNA for the CDR3 is TGTGCCAGCAGACCCCCCGCGAGCGGTATCACAGATACGCAGTATTTT. Translating it yields CASRPPASGITDTQYF.

The V gene is TRBV6-5, the J gene TRBJ1-1, with 7 bases lining up with TRBD1. V lost 2 bases and J lost 1; bases outside the gene matches: 4. The CDR3 is 15 amino acids. Germline V CDR1 and CDR2: MNHEY, SVGAGI. DNA for the CDR3: TGTGCCAGCAGTTACAGACAGGGACCGAACACTGAAGCTTTCTTT. Its translation: CASSYRQGPNTEAFF.

This chain links TRBV18 with TRBJ2-1; no clear D. The V end lost 4 bases, the J end lost 3 bases, and 16 bases lay between the germline ends. The CDR3 is 16 residues long. The germline gives CDR1 KGHSH, CDR2 LQKENI. CDR3 bases: TGTGCCAGCTCACGACGATCCATAGTTAGCTACAATGAGCAGTTCTTC. It specifies CASSRRSIVSYNEQFF.

There are many counts of this clonotype. The chain is built from TRBV27 and TRBJ2-5; 10 bases fit TRBD2. With 8 bases clipped from V and 1 base from J, the junction kept 4 bases outside the gene matches. Germline assignment: CDR1 MNHEY and CDR2 SMNVEV (reference sequence). The CDR3 has 14 residues. This CDR3 reads CASATSGAQETQYF. The CDR3 DNA sequence: TGTGCCAGCGCTACTAGCGGGGCCCAAGAGACCCAGTACTTC.

The V and J genes are TRBV12-3 or TRBV12-4 and TRBJ2-1, with TRBD1 matching over 8 bases. J gave up 4 bases and V 4 bases, and 9 bases lay outside the gene matches. The CDR3 extends over 16 amino acids. The CDR3 here is CASSSFGTGPYNEQFF. In nucleotides, the CDR3 is TGTGCCAGCAGTTCCTTCGGGACAGGTCCTTACAATGAGCAGTTCTTC.

In its sample, this clonotype was seen many times. The rearrangement uses TRBV27 and TRBJ2-3; D remains unclear. With 3 bases removed from V and 5 bases from J, the gap between germline ends came to 3 bases. This CDR3 is 11 amino acids long. The germline V gene encodes CDR1 MNHEY and CDR2 SMNVEV (reference sequence). The CDR3 DNA reads as TGTGCCAGCAGTTTCCGAGATACGCAGTATTTT. It specifies CASSFRDTQYF.